This TCR beta chain was recovered during a study of blood T cell repertoires in COVID-19 (dated by TCRdb to 2018 to 2021). Broadly, across the study: Samples covering the acute and convalescent phases of COVID-19 were provided by collaborators in the United States, Italy and Spain. The material from the prospective study consisted of cDNA or gDNA derived from T cells, B-cell-depleted T cells, or PBMCs. The dataset comprised deeply sampled blood TCRbeta repertoires from subjects exposed to, actively infected with, or recovered from COVID-19. The repertoires were made available in a free public database intended to serve as a resource for research on the immune response to SARS-CoV-2. The samples were drawn from two sources: the first 160 participants of the ongoing ImmuneRACE study, and fewer than 1,500 subjects contributed by 6 global collaborators. Nearly every sample came with metadata listing a de-identified subject ID, COVID-19 status, age in years and sex. Where available, HLA class I and class II types were taken from metadata supplied by the sample provider and were not determined by assay-based typing. Results the study describes overall, beyond this receptor: The quantity of clinical and demographic metadata differed by source and by participant and was supplied without curation.

TCRbeta CDR3 regions were amplified from genomic DNA using the immunoSEQ Assay, a bias-controlled multiplex PCR. Turning to the authors' computational methods: Within the assay, amplification of reference gene primers was used to estimate how many nucleated cells each sample contained. To quantify the absolute abundance of each unique TCRbeta CDR3 rearrangement, sequence reads were collapsed and filtered. Productive Simpson clonality was computed per sample as the square root of Simpson's diversity index over productive rearrangements. In its TCRdb copy, this immuneACCESS table keeps in-frame sequences only and misses some clones. Where compared with another copy, unresolved V genes explain less than half of these, and the others have no known cause. The V and J calls and the clone size are those of that table, but D and trimming were determined from the DNA. The sample table lists roughly 150,000 clones, 82% of them with a count of one. About 10% of the sample belongs to the ten largest clones.

V sheds 4 bases and J sheds 9 bases, leaving 19 bases between their ends. Measured from the cysteine to the phenylalanine, the CDR3 is 15 residues long. CDR3 DNA only is kept here, 45 bases in frame from base 1. For CDR1 and CDR2, the germline V gene lists SGHDN and FVKESK. Remarks on this clone: Its antigen has not been determined. No base-level quality is on record; no much larger clone is a single base apart.

Each collaborating institution followed its own protocols to collect whole blood in K2EDTA tubes. For TCRbeta analysis, collaborator samples were shipped as frozen whole blood, as isolated PBMCs, or as DNA extracted from either sample type. Sequencing was carried out using peripheral blood. This TCR was sampled from a woman older than 75 with active or convalescent COVID-19. Recombination linked TRBV14 to TRBJ2-1; the best D guess is TRBD2, with 5 bases matching. The CDR3 amino acid sequence is: CASSRTLRLGSEQFF. The DNA sequence is as follows: TGTGCCAGCAGCCGAACCCTTCGGCTGGGGAGTGAGCAGTTCTTC. When the CDR3 is completed using the reference TRBV14 and TRBJ2-1 genes on either side, the full variable domain is EAGVTQFPSHSVIEKGQTVTLRCDPISGHDNLYWYRRVMGKEIKFLLHFVKESKQDESGMPNNRFLAERTGGTYSTLKVQPAELEDSGVYFCASSRTLRLGSEQFFGPGTRLTVL.